This T cell receptor (beta chain) is from a study of T cells in tuberculosis. This clone appeared once. Time point denoted: new active TB diagnosis, blood taken before or within 7 days of starting treatment. The CDR3 extends over 15 amino acids. V gave up 2 bases and J gave up 4 bases; unmatched junction bases: 4. Per germline, CDR1 MNHNY and CDR2 SVGAGI (reference sequence). Only in-frame clones appear in the TCRdb table, and some are missing; sequencing was by immunoSEQ multiplex PCR. The table includes about 30,000 clones, more than 85% detected once. Source: PBMCs, taken at tuberculosis diagnosis. This TCR was sampled from an adult with tuberculosis. J is TRBJ2-2 and V is TRBV6-6, with TRBD2 matching over 7 bases. CDR3 nucleotides: TGTGCCAGCAGTTACAGCGGGGATGCCACCGGGGAGCTGTTTTTT. Translating it yields CASSYSGDATGELFF.